This TCR beta chain was obtained from a study of blood T cell repertoires in COVID-19. At the level of the study: Sites across the United States, Italy and Spain contributed samples from acute and convalescent COVID-19. PBMCs, B-cell-depleted T cells, or T cells provided the cDNA or gDNA that made up the material.

Original processing methods: Nucleated cell counts were estimated from reference gene primer amplification. The table came from immunoSEQ multiplex PCR; TCRdb's copy has only in-frame clones and leaves some out. V, J and clone size are those of that table, while D and trimming were read from the DNA. Of 45,000 or so clones in the sample, 86% are singletons; the top ten hold 9.2%. After removal of 11 bases from V and 2 bases from J, the junction contained 5 bases not matched to a gene. Germline CDR1 and CDR2: MNHEY and SVGAGI. CDR3 length: 14 residues. The chain recombines TRBV6-5 with TRBJ2-6, with 8 bases aligning to TRBD1. This receptor was taken from a human donor in a cohort sampled during active COVID-19. The sequenced material came from peripheral blood. CDR3 DNA sequence: TGTGCCGTCGGACAGGGTCCTGGGGCCAACGTCCTGACTTTC. Protein sequence: CAVGQGPGANVLTF.